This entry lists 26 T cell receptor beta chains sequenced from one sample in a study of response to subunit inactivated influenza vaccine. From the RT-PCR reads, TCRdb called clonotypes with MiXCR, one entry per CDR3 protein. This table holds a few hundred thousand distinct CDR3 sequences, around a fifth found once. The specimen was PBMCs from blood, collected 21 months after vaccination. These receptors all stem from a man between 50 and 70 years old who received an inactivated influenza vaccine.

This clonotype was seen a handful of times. CDR3 residues: CASSLTANTGELFF. CDR3 nucleotides: TGCGCCAGCAGCTTGACGGCGAACACCGGGGAGCTGTTTTTT. The chain couples TRBV5-1 to TRBJ2-2; D call uncertain. This CDR3 is 14 amino acids long. V shed 1 base and J shed 0 bases, with 4 bases lying between them. The germline CDR1 and CDR2 sequences are SGHRS and YFSETQ.

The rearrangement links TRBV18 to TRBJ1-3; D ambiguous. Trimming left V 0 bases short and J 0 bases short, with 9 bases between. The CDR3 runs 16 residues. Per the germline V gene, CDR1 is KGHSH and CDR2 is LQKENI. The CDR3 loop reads CASSPPTRSSGNTIYF. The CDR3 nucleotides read TGTGCCAGCTCACCACCTACACGGTCCTCTGGAAACACCATATATTTT.

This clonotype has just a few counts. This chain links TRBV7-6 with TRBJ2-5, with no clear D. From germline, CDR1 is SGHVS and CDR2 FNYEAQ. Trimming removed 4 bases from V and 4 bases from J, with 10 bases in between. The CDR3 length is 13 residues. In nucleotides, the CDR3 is TGTGCCAGCAGCTGGGTTCAGTCAGAGACCCAGTACTTC. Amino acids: CASSWVQSETQYF.

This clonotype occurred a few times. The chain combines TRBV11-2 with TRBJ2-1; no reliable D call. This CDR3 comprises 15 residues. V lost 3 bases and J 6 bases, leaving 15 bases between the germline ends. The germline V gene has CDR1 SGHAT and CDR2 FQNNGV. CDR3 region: CASSFGRLYPNEQFF. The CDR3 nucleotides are TGTGCCAGCAGCTTTGGACGGCTTTATCCCAATGAGCAGTTCTTC.

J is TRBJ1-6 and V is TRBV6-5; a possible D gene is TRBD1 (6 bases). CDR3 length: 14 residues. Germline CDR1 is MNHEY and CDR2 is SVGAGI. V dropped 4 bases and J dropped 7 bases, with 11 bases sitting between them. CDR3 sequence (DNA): TGTGCCAGCAGTTTTCAGGGGTACAATTCACCCCTCCACTTT. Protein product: CASSFQGYNSPLHF.

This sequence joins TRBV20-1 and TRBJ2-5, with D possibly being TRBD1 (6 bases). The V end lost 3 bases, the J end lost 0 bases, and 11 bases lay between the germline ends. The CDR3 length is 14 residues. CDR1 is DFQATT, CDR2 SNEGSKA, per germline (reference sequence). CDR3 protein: CSASRQGNQETQYF. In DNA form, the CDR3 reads TGCAGTGCTAGTAGGCAGGGGAACCAAGAGACCCAGTACTTC.

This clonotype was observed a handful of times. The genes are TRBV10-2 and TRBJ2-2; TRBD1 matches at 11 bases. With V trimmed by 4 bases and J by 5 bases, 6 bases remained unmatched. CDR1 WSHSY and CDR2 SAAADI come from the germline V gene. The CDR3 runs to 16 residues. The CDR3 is CASSGRGQGVTGELFF. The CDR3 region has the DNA TGCGCCAGCAGTGGGAGGGGACAGGGGGTAACCGGGGAGCTGTTTTTT.

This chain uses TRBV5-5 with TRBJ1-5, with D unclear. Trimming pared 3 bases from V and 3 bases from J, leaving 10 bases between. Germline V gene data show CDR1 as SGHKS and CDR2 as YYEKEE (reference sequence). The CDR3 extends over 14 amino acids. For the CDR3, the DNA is TGTGCCAGCAGCTCCGGACCAGCCAATCAGCCCCAGCATTTT. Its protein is CASSSGPANQPQHF.

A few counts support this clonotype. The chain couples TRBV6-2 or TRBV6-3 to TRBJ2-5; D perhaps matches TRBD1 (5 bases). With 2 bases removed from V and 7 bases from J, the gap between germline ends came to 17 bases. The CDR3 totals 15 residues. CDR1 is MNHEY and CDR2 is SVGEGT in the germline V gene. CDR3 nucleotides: TGTGCCAGCAGTTACCCTGACAGCCACGTTTGGACCCAGTACTTC. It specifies CASSYPDSHVWTQYF.

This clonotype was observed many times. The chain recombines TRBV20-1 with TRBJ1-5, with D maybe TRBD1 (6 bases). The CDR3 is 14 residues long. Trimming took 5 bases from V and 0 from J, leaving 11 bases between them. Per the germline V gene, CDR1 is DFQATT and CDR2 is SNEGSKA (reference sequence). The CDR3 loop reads CSARGGLSNQPQHF. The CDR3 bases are TGCAGTGCTCGGGGGGGGCTTAGCAATCAGCCCCAGCATTTT.

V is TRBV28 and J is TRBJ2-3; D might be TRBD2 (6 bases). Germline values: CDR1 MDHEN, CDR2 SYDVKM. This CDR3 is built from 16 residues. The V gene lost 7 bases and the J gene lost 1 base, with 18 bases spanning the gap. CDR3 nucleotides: TGTGCCAGCAACGGTAAACTAGCACCTCGCACAGATACGCAGTATTTT. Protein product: CASNGKLAPRTDTQYF.

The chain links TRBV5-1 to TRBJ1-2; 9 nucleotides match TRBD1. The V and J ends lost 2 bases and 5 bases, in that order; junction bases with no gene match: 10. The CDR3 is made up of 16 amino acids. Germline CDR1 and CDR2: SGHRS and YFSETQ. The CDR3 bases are TGCGCCAGCAGCTTAAACAGGGGGCGGGACCCTTATGGCTACACCTTC. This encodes CASSLNRGRDPYGYTF.

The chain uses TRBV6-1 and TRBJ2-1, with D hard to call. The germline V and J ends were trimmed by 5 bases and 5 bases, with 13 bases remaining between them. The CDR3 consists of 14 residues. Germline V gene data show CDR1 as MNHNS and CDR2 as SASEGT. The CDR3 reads CASSTARWDNEQFF. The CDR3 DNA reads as TGTGCCAGCAGTACAGCCAGGTGGGACAATGAGCAGTTCTTC.

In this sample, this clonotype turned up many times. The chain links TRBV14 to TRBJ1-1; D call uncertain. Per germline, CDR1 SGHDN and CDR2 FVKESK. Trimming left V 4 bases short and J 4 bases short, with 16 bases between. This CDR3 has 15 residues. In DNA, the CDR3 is TGTGCCAGCAGCCCGCCTGGTTTGTGGCGCACTGAAGCTTTCTTT. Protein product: CASSPPGLWRTEAFF.

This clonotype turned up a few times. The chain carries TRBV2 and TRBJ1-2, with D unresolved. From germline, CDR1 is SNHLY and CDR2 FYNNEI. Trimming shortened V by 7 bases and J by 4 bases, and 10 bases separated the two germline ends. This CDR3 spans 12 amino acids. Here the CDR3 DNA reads TGTGCCAGCACGTCAGCTTTCTATGGCTACACCTTC. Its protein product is CASTSAFYGYTF.

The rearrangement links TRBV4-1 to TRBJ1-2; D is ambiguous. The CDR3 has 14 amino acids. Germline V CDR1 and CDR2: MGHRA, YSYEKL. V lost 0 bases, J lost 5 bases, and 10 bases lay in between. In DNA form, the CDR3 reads TGCGCCAGCAGCCAAGAGAACAGCCGATATGGCTACACCTTC. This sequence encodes CASSQENSRYGYTF.

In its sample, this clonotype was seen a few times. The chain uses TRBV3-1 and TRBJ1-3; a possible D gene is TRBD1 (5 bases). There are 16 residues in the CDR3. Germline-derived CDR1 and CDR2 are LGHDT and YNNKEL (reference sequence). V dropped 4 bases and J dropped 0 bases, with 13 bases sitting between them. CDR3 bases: TGTGCCAGCAGCCTTAGGGGACCGAACTCTGGAAACACCATATATTTT. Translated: CASSLRGPNSGNTIYF.

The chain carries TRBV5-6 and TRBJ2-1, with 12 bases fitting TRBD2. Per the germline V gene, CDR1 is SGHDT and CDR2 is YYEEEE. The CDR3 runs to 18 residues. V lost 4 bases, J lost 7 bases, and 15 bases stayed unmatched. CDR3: CASSLLLAGGPSDNEQFF. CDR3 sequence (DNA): TGTGCCAGCAGCCTGCTGCTAGCGGGAGGGCCCTCGGATAATGAGCAGTTCTTC.

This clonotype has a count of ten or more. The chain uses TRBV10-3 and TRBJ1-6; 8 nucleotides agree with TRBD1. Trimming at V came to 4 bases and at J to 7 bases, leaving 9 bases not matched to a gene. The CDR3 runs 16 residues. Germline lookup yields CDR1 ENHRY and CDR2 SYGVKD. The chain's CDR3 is CAISADRAGGNSPLHF. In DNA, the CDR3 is TGTGCCATCAGTGCGGACAGGGCGGGGGGGAATTCACCCCTCCACTTT.

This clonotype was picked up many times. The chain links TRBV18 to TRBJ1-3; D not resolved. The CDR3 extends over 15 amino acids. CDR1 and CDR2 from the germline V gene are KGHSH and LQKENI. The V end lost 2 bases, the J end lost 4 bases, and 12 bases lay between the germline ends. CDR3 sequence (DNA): TGTGCCAGCTCACCATTAATTGAGGAAGGAAACACCATATATTTT. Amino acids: CASSPLIEEGNTIYF.

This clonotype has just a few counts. The chain's CDR3 is CASSPSGTGNEKLFF. CDR3 nucleotides: TGCGCCAGCAGCCCTTCCGGGACAGGGAATGAAAAACTGTTTTTT. The rearrangement links TRBV5-1 to TRBJ1-4; TRBD1 aligns across 9 bases. Germline values: CDR1 SGHRS, CDR2 YFSETQ. V shed 4 bases and J 5 bases; nucleotides not matched to a gene: 6. The CDR3 is 15 amino acids.

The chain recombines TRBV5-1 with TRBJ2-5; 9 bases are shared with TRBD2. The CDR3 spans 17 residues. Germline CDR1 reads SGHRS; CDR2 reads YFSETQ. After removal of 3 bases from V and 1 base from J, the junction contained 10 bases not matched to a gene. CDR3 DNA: TGCGCCAGCAGCTCCCGGCCAGCGGGGGGCCCCCAAGAGACCCAGTACTTC. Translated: CASSSRPAGGPQETQYF.

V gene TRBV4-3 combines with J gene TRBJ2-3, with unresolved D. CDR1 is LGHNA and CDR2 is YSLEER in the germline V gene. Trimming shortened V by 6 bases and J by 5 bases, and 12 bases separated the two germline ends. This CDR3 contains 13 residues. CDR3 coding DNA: TGCGCCAGCAGTCCCCAGTGGGGAGATACGCAGTATTTT. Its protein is CASSPQWGDTQYF.

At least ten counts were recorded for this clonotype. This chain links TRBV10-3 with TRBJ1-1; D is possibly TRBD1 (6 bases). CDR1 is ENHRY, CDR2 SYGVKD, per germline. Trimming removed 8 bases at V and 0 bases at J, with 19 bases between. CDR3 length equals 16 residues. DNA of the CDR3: TGTGCCATCTCGCCAGGGGACCTCGTAATGAACACTGAAGCTTTCTTT. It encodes CAISPGDLVMNTEAFF.

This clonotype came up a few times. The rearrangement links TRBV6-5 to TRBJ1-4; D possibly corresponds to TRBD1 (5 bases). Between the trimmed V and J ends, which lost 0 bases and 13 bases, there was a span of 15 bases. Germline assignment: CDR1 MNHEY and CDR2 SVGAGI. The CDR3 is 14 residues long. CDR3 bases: TGTGCCAGCAGTTACTCGCATGGGGACGGACTACTGTTTTTT. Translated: CASSYSHGDGLLFF.

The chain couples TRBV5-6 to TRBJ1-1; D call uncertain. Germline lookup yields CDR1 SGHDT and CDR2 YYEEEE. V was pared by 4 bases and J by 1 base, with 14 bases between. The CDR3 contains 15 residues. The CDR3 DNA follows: TGTGCCAGCAGCCTTCACAGACTTAAGAACACTGAAGCTTTCTTT. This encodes CASSLHRLKNTEAFF.